The following is a T cell receptor beta chain sequence with its context. This entry belongs to a study of blood T cell repertoires in COVID-19. Whole-study context: Whether acute or convalescent, the COVID-19 samples came from the United States, Italy and Spain.

Germline lookup yields CDR1 MNHNS and CDR2 SASEGT. The CDR3 runs 15 residues. V lost 1 base, J lost 8 bases, and 15 bases lay in between. This table comes from immunoSEQ multiplex PCR, and its TCRdb copy is limited to in-frame clones, with some not included. The sample holds 200,000 to 300,000 clones, approximately 86% seen once. This receptor was obtained from a man under 40 with active or convalescent COVID-19. The sample was peripheral blood. This chain uses TRBV6-1 with TRBJ2-1; D may be TRBD2 (7 bases). This CDR3 is CASSEVWGGGDEQFF. The CDR3 DNA is TGTGCCAGCAGTGAAGTTTGGGGGGGCGGCGATGAGCAGTTCTTC.